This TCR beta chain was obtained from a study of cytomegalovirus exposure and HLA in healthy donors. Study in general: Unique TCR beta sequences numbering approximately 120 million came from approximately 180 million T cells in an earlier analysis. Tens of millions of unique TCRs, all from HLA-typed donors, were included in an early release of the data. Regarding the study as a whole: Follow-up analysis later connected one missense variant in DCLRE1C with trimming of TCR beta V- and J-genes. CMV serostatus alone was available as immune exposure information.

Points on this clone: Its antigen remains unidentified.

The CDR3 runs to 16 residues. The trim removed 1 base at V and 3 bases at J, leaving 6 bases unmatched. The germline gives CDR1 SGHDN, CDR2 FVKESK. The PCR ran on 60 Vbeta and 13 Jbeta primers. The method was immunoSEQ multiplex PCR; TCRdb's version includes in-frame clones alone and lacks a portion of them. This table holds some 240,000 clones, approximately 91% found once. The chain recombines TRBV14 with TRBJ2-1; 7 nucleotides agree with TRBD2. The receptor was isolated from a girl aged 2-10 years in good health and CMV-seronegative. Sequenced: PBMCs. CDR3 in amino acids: CASSQVDSGGYNEQFF. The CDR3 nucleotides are TGTGCCAGCAGCCAAGTTGACTCGGGGGGCTACAATGAGCAGTTCTTC.